This TCR beta chain was recorded in a study of tissue T cells after allogeneic stem cell transplantation. On this clone itself: The germline and genes are mouse ones. Read coverage stops 1 residue before the CDR3 terminus; the germline J gene supplies the remainder.

V was clipped by 0 bases and J by 2 bases; unmatched bases: 3. The V gene's germline CDR1 is LGHNA and CDR2 YNLKQL (reference sequence). The CDR3 length is 17 residues. Time point given: mouse harvest day 7 after allogeneic transplant. The graft held 10^6 splenic CD5+ T cells and 10^7 T-cell-depleted bone marrow cells. Repertoires were generated with immunoSEQ multiplex PCR, while TCRdb's copy carries only in-frame clones and drops some. The sample includes around 2,000 clones, around 50% of them seen just once. The clonotype comes from a female BALB/c mouse given C57BL/6 T cells with graft-versus-host disease after an allogeneic hematopoietic cell transplant. The chain has TRBV5 and TRBJ1-6; TRBD1 aligns across 8 bases. TRBJ1-6 is filed as an ORF, its function uncertain. The sample was liver tissue. CDR3 bases read: TGTGCCAGCAGCCAAGATGGCAGGGGGCCCTATAATTCGCCCCTCTAC. It specifies CASSQDGRGPYNSPLY. The CDR3 in its entirety is CASSQDGRGPYNSPLYF.